This TCR beta chain derives from a study of T cell changes during pregnancy in multiple sclerosis. Profiling relied on immunoSEQ multiplex PCR, and the TCRdb table lists in-frame clones only, not all of them. Among about 98,000 clones listed, roughly 94% were seen once. Sample: peripheral blood, taken after pregnancy. This clonotype was sampled from a female donor in good health, enrolled as a control in a pregnancy study.

The CDR3 DNA sequence: TGTGCCAGTAGGTTCACGAACACCGGGGAGCTGTTTTTT. Its translation is CASRFTNTGELFF. The J gene is TRBJ2-2, the V gene TRBV19; D is unresolved. CDR1 and CDR2 (germline): LNHDA, SQIVND (reference sequence). The CDR3 has 13 amino acids. V was shortened by 6 bases and J by 0 bases, with 5 bases between the two germline ends.